A single sample is the source of the 28 T cell receptor beta chains below, sequenced in a study of cytomegalovirus exposure and HLA in healthy donors. Use of 60 Vbeta and 13 Jbeta primers characterized the PCR. Produced via immunoSEQ multiplex PCR; TCRdb's table is partial and in-frame only. This sample has over 90,000 clones, with 60% to 75% found just once. What was sequenced was PBMCs. The receptor set was obtained from a man in his sixties in good health and CMV-seronegative.

The V call is TRBV2, the J call TRBJ2-7; no reliable D call. V lost 2 bases and J lost 6, with 11 bases in between. Germline CDR1 is SNHLY and CDR2 is FYNNEI. The CDR3 is made up of 13 amino acids. The CDR3 loop reads CASSELPRAEQYF. In DNA form, the CDR3 reads TGTGCCAGCAGTGAACTCCCTCGAGCCGAGCAGTACTTC.

This clone was seen only a few times. The rearrangement uses TRBV5-1 and TRBJ1-2; D is uncertain. Germline CDR1 SGHRS, CDR2 YFSETQ. Trimming pared 0 bases from V and 7 bases from J, leaving 13 bases between. This CDR3 is built from 14 residues. The CDR3 DNA sequence: TGCGCCAGCAGCTTGGGTGGTTCTAGCCGTGGCTACACCTTC. Its protein is CASSLGGSSRGYTF.

V gene TRBV19 combines with J gene TRBJ1-2; TRBD1 is a possible D gene (5 bases). Trimming took off 5 bases at V and 12 bases at J, with 16 bases between the two ends. Germline lookup yields CDR1 LNHDA and CDR2 SQIVND (reference sequence). This CDR3 spans 12 amino acids. The CDR3 protein is CASSPQVGQNTF. The CDR3 DNA reads as TGTGCCAGTAGTCCACAAGTGGGGCAGAACACCTTC.

The chain carries TRBV10-3 and TRBJ2-1, with D possibly matching TRBD2 (7 bases). This CDR3 contains 14 residues. The germline gives CDR1 ENHRY, CDR2 SYGVKD. V was clipped by 6 bases and J by 10 bases, with 19 bases between them. The CDR3 reads CAIRKEGGRLEQFF. CDR3 coding DNA: TGTGCCATCAGAAAGGAGGGGGGGCGGCTGGAGCAGTTCTTC.

The genes are TRBV5-5 and TRBJ1-3, with 7 bases fitting TRBD1. CDR1 and CDR2 from the germline V gene are SGHKS and YYEKEE (reference sequence). V lost 4 bases and J lost 6; bases outside the gene matches: 10. The CDR3 contains 15 residues. The CDR3, as DNA: TGTGCCAGCAGCATGGAGACAGGGCTTCTAAACACCATATATTTT. Encoded protein: CASSMETGLLNTIYF.

This chain joins TRBV27 and TRBJ2-6; tentative D call: TRBD1 (6 bases). V shed 8 bases and J shed 4 bases, with 18 bases lying between them. Germline V gene sequence: CDR1 MNHEY, CDR2 SMNVEV (reference sequence). This CDR3 comprises 16 residues. CDR3 protein: CASPTKWGLGANVLTF. The CDR3 nucleotides are TGTGCCAGCCCTACAAAATGGGGGCTAGGGGCCAACGTCCTGACTTTC.

The DNA for the CDR3 is TGTGCCAGCAGCTTCGGGACAGTCTATAATTCACCCCTCCACTTT. This sequence encodes CASSFGTVYNSPLHF. The chain employs TRBV7-6 and TRBJ1-6, with TRBD1 identical over 7 bases. Germline-derived CDR1 and CDR2 are SGHVS and FNYEAQ. The J segment lost 3 bases and the V segment lost 3 bases, leaving 2 bases of the junction unmatched. The CDR3 consists of 15 residues. Full variable domain (rest looked up from reference TRBV7-6 and TRBJ1-6): GAGVSQSPRYKVTKRGQDVALRCDPISGHVSLYWYRQALGQGPEFLTYFNYEAQQDKSGLPNDRFSAERPEGSISTLTIQRTEQRDSAMYRCASSFGTVYNSPLHFGNGTRLTVT.

The chain recombines TRBV6-5 with TRBJ2-7, with 11 bases lining up with TRBD2. Trimming removed 5 bases from V and 6 bases from J; junction bases left unmatched: 6. The V gene's germline CDR1 is MNHEY and CDR2 SVGAGI. The CDR3 is 14 residues long. The CDR3 DNA is TGTGCCAGCAGTCTAGCGGGAGGTTACCTCGAGCAGTACTTC. Translated, it gives CASSLAGGYLEQYF.

This clone was observed a few times. The chain is built from TRBV29-1 and TRBJ2-7; D possibly corresponds to TRBD1 (6 bases). V was clipped by 3 bases and J by 6 bases, with 15 bases between them. The V gene's germline CDR1 is SQVTM and CDR2 ANQGSEA. This CDR3 has 13 amino acids. CDR3 in DNA: TGCAGCGTTGACTCAGGGACAAAGTCCGAGCAGTACTTC. It translates to CSVDSGTKSEQYF.

The rearrangement links TRBV28 to TRBJ1-5; unclear D gene. CDR1 is MDHEN, CDR2 SYDVKM, per germline. The CDR3 totals 14 residues. The V gene lost 4 bases and the J gene lost 0 bases, with 7 bases spanning the gap. The CDR3 protein is CASSYTLSNQPQHF. CDR3 in DNA: TGTGCCAGCAGTTATACTCTTAGCAATCAGCCCCAGCATTTT.

This sequence joins TRBV7-9 and TRBJ1-1, with 7 bases that match TRBD1. The CDR3 is made up of 14 amino acids. Germline V gives CDR1 SEHNR, CDR2 FQNEAQ (reference sequence). After removal of 6 bases from V and 1 base from J, the junction contained 5 bases not matched to a gene. The CDR3 here is CASRARTGNTEAFF. DNA for the CDR3: TGTGCCAGCAGAGCGAGGACAGGGAACACTGAAGCTTTCTTT.

This chain connects TRBV28 to TRBJ1-1; D call uncertain. Germline V gene lookup returns CDR1 MDHEN and CDR2 SYDVKM. This CDR3 is built from 11 residues. Trimming cost V 3 bases and J 5 bases, with 4 bases left between them. CDR3 residues: CASSLRTEAFF. Written as DNA, the CDR3 is TGTGCCAGCAGTTTGCGGACTGAAGCTTTCTTT.

This chain connects TRBV10-1 to TRBJ2-7, with 8 nucleotides matching TRBD1. Per the germline V gene, CDR1 is WNHNN and CDR2 is SYGVQD (reference sequence). There are 12 residues in the CDR3. The V gene end was trimmed by 5 bases and the J gene end by 4 bases; junction bases not matched to a gene: 1. The CDR3 DNA follows: TGCGCCAGCAGTAGGACAGGGTACGAGCAGTACTTC. Translating gives CASSRTGYEQYF.

The V and J genes are TRBV9 and TRBJ1-1; a possible D gene is TRBD1 (6 bases). V was shortened by 4 bases and J by 0 bases, with 13 bases between the two germline ends. The CDR3 sequence is 15 residues long. The germline V gene encodes CDR1 SGDLS and CDR2 YYNGEE. The DNA of the CDR3 is TGTGCCAGCAGCCCAACGACAGGTTTGAACACTGAAGCTTTCTTT. Its translation: CASSPTTGLNTEAFF. Based on the CDR3 plus reference TRBV9 and TRBJ1-1, the full variable domain is DSGVTQTPKHLITATGQRVTLRCSPRSGDLSVYWYQQSLDQGLQFLIQYYNGEERAKGNILERFSAQQFPDLHSELNLSSLELGDSALYFCASSPTTGLNTEAFFGQGTRLTVV.

This clone is categorized as medium-sized. J is TRBJ2-7 and V is TRBV6-1; 11 bases line up with TRBD1. Trimming at V came to 8 bases and at J to 0 bases, leaving 6 bases not matched to a gene. Germline CDR1 is MNHNS and CDR2 is SASEGT. This CDR3 region has 15 residues. CDR3 amino acids: CASPGQGAISYEQYF. CDR3 DNA: TGTGCCAGCCCAGGACAGGGGGCAATCTCCTACGAGCAGTACTTC.

The rearrangement uses TRBV19 and TRBJ2-2; 7 nucleotides align to TRBD1. Germline V gives CDR1 LNHDA, CDR2 SQIVND (reference sequence). This CDR3 region has 16 residues. V was pared by 5 bases and J by 1 base, with 7 bases of the junction left unmatched. CDR3 in DNA: TGTGCCAGTAGTCCTCGGACAGGCATGAACACCGGGGAGCTGTTTTTT. The encoded protein is CASSPRTGMNTGELFF.

This clone was picked up one time. J is TRBJ2-7 and V is TRBV5-1; 8 bases fit TRBD2. V lost 4 bases and J lost 5; bases outside the gene matches: 17. Germline V CDR1 and CDR2: SGHRS, YFSETQ. The CDR3 runs to 17 residues. The CDR3 loop reads CASSISGNPGGENEQYF. In nucleotides, the CDR3 is TGCGCCAGCAGCATTAGCGGGAACCCAGGCGGGGAGAACGAGCAGTACTTC.

V gene TRBV18 combines with J gene TRBJ1-5; 9 nucleotides align to TRBD1. V shed 3 bases and J 5 bases; nucleotides not matched to a gene: 5. Germline CDR1 KGHSH, CDR2 LQKENI. The CDR3 sequence is 15 residues long. The CDR3 here is CASSPGQGSYQPQHF. The DNA for the CDR3 is TGTGCCAGCTCACCCGGACAGGGGTCTTATCAGCCCCAGCATTTT.

The chain couples TRBV11-3 to TRBJ1-6, with 8 nucleotides matching TRBD1. From germline, CDR1 is SGHNT and CDR2 YENEEA. The CDR3 extends over 15 amino acids. The V segment lost 1 base and the J segment 7 bases; nucleotides outside the gene matches: 3. The CDR3 sequence is CASSLGQGQNSPLHF. For the CDR3, the DNA is TGTGCCAGCAGCTTAGGACAGGGGCAAAATTCACCCCTCCACTTT. The variable domain in full, with the rest retrieved from reference TRBV11-3 and TRBJ1-6, is EAGVVQSPRYKIIEKKQPVAFWCNPISGHNTLYWYLQNLGQGPELLIRYENEEAVDDSQLPKDRFSAERLKGVDSTLKIQPAELGDSAVYLCASSLGQGQNSPLHFGNGTRLTVT.

The chain is built from TRBV29-1 and TRBJ1-1; TRBD1 matches at 8 bases. Trimming at V came to 8 bases and at J to 12 bases, leaving 20 bases not matched to a gene. The germline V gene encodes CDR1 SQVTM and CDR2 ANQGSEA. This CDR3 spans 14 amino acids. CDR3 coding DNA: TGCAGCTCATCGCCCCCAGGGGGCGAGCTCCTTCCTTTCTTT. It specifies CSSSPPGGELLPFF.

V gene TRBV30 combines with J gene TRBJ1-3, with D uncertain. Trimming pared 0 bases from V and 3 bases from J, leaving 6 bases between. The CDR3 extends over 13 amino acids. The germline gives CDR1 GTSNPN, CDR2 SVGIG (reference sequence). CDR3 sequence (DNA): TGTGCCTGGAGTGTAGAGGGTGGAAACACCATATATTTT. Translating it yields CAWSVEGGNTIYF.

This clone has a handful of counts. This chain joins TRBV5-1 and TRBJ1-1; tentatively, D is TRBD1 (6 bases). In germline, CDR1 is SGHRS, CDR2 YFSETQ. The length of the CDR3 is 16 residues. With 0 bases removed from V and 4 bases from J, the gap between germline ends came to 16 bases. The DNA for the CDR3 is TGCGCCAGCAGCTTGGCCGAGGGGGGGCTGGGCACTGAAGCTTTCTTT. Amino acids: CASSLAEGGLGTEAFF. The entire variable domain, with the rest obtained from reference TRBV5-1 and TRBJ1-1, is as follows: KAGVTQTPRYLIKTRGQQVTLSCSPISGHRSVSWYQQTPGQGLQFLFEYFSETQRNKGNFPGRFSGRQFSNSRSEMNVSTLELGDSALYLCASSLAEGGLGTEAFFGQGTRLTVV.

The chain is built from TRBV10-3 and TRBJ1-1; 7 bases are shared with TRBD1. This CDR3 contains 15 residues. Germline V gives CDR1 ENHRY, CDR2 SYGVKD. V lost 5 bases, J lost 1 base, and 7 bases stayed unmatched. For the CDR3, the DNA is TGTGCCATCAGTCGACAGGGTCCCACGAACACTGAAGCTTTCTTT. Its protein product is CAISRQGPTNTEAFF.

The chain joins TRBV4-1 to TRBJ1-2; perhaps TRBD1 as D (6 bases). The CDR3 loop spans 16 amino acids. Trimming stripped 3 bases from V and 4 bases from J, with 18 bases between. Germline V gene sequence: CDR1 MGHRA, CDR2 YSYEKL. As DNA, the CDR3 is TGCGCCAGCAGCCAGCCGTCCCCAGGGACATTCTATGGCTACACCTTC. Residues: CASSQPSPGTFYGYTF.

The J gene is TRBJ2-7, the V gene TRBV9; 10 positions match TRBD1. Trimming cost V 0 bases and J 7 bases; bases outside gene matches: 7. Germline V lookup: CDR1 SGDLS, CDR2 YYNGEE. The CDR3 runs 15 residues. The CDR3 nucleotides are TGTGCCAGCAGCGTAGAAGGGACAGGGGCGAGGGAGCAGTACTTC. It encodes CASSVEGTGAREQYF.

The chain combines TRBV11-3 with TRBJ1-2; D might be TRBD1 (6 bases). Germline V gene sequence: CDR1 SGHNT, CDR2 YENEEA. CDR3 size: 17 residues. With 0 bases removed from V and 0 bases from J, the gap between germline ends came to 14 bases. CDR3 nucleotides: TGTGCCAGCAGCTTAGATCCCGGACAGAGTACTAACTATGGCTACACCTTC. Translated, it gives CASSLDPGQSTNYGYTF.

The genes are TRBV9 and TRBJ2-3, with D hard to call. Germline V lookup: CDR1 SGDLS, CDR2 YYNGEE. V lost 2 bases, J lost 3 bases, and 10 bases lay in between. The CDR3 runs to 14 residues. The CDR3 bases are TGTGCCAGCAGCGTCGCCATTCAGACAGATACGCAGTATTTT. This gives the protein CASSVAIQTDTQYF.

V and J are TRBV2 and TRBJ2-7; 9 bases are shared with TRBD2. From germline, CDR1 is SNHLY and CDR2 FYNNEI. V lost 7 bases and J lost 12; bases outside the gene matches: 16. This CDR3 spans 14 amino acids. The CDR3 loop reads CASTDSGSSIRGYF. The CDR3 DNA reads TGTGCCAGCACCGATAGCGGGAGTAGTATTCGGGGGTACTTC.